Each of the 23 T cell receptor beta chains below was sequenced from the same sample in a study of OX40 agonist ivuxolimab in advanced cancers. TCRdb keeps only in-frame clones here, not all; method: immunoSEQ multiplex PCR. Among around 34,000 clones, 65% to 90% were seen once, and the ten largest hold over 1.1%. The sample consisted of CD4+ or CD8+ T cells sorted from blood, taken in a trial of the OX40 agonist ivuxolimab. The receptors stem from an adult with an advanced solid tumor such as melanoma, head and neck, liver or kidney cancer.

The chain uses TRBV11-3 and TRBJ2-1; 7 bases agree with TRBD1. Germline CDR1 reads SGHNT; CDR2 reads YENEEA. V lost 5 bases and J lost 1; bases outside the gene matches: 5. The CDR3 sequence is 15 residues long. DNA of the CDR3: TGTGCCAGCAGCGTCAGACAGGGTTCCTACAATGAGCAGTTCTTC. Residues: CASSVRQGSYNEQFF.

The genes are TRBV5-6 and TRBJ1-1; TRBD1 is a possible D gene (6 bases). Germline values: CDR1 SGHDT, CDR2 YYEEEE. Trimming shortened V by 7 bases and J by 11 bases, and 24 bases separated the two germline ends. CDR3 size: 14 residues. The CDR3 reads CASLSDGGPSVAFF. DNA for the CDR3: TGTGCCAGCCTCTCCGATGGGGGGCCCTCGGTGGCTTTCTTT.

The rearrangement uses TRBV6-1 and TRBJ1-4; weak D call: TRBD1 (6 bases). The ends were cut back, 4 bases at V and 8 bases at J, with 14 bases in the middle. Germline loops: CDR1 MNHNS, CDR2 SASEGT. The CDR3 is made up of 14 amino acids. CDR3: CASSGNRVGEKLFF. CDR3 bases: TGTGCCAGCAGTGGGAACAGGGTTGGGGAAAAACTGTTTTTT.

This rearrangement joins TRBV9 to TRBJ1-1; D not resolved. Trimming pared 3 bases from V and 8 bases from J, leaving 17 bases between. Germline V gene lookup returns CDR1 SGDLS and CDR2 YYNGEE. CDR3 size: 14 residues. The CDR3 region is CASSASLKGLEAFF. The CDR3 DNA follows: TGTGCCAGCAGCGCGAGCCTGAAAGGACTGGAAGCTTTCTTT.

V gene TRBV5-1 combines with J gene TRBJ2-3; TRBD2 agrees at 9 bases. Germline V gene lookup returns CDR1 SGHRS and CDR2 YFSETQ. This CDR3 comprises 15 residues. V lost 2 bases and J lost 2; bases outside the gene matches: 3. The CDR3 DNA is TGCGCCAGCAGCTTACAGCGGGGGGACACAGATACGCAGTATTTT. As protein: CASSLQRGDTDTQYF.

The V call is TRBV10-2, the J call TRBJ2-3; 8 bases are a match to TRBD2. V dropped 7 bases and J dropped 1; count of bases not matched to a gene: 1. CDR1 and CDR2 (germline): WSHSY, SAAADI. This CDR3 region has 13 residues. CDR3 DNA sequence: TGCGCCAGCAAGACTAGCGGCACAGATACGCAGTATTTT. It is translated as CASKTSGTDTQYF.

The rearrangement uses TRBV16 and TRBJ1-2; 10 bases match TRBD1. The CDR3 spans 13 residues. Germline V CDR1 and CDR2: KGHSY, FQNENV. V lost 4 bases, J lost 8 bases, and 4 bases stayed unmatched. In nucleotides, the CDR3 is TGTGCCAGCAGCCCGGGACAGGGGACGGGCTACACCTTC. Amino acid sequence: CASSPGQGTGYTF.

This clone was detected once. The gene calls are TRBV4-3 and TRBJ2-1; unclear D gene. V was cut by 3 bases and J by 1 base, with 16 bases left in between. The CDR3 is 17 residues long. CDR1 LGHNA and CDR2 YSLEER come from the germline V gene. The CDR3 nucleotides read TGCGCCAGCAGCCACCCAGCCATAGCAGAATCCTACAATGAGCAGTTCTTC. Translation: CASSHPAIAESYNEQFF.

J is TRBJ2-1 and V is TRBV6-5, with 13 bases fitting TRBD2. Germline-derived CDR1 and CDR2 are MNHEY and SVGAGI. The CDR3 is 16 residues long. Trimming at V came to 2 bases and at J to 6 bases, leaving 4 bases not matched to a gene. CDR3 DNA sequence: TGTGCCAGCAGTTACCGGACTAGCGGGGGTCTCAATGAGCAGTTCTTC. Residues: CASSYRTSGGLNEQFF.

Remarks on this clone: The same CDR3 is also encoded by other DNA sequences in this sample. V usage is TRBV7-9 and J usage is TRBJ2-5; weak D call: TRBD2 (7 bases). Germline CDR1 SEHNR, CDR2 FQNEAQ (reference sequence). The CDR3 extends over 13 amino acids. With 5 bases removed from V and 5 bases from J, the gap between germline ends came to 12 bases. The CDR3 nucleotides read TGTGCCAGCAGCCGCGAGGGGGGGGAGACCCAGTACTTC. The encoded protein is CASSREGGETQYF.

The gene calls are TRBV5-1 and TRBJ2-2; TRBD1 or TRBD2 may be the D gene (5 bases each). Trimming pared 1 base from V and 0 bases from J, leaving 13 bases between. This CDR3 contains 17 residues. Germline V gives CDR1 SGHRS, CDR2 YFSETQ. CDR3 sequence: CASSLTRGAANTGELFF. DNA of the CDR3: TGCGCCAGCAGCTTGACCCGAGGGGCCGCGAACACCGGGGAGCTGTTTTTT.

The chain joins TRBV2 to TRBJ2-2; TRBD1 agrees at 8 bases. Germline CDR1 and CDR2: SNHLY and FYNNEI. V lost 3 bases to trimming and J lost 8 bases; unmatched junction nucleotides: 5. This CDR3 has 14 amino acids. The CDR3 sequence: CASSEDRVVGELFF. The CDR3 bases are TGTGCCAGCAGTGAGGACAGGGTGGTTGGGGAGCTGTTTTTT.

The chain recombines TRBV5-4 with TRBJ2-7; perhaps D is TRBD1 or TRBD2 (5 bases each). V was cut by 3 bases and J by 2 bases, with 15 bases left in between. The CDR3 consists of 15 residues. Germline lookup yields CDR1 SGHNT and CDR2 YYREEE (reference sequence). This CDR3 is CASSYWGGQTYEQYF. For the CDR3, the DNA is TGTGCCAGCAGCTACTGGGGCGGGCAAACCTACGAGCAGTACTTC.

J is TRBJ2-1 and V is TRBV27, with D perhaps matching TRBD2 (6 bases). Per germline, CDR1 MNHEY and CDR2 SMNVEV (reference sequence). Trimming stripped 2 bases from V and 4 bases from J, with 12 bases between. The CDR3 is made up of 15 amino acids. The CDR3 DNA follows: TGTGCCAGCAGTTTAGGGAGCGGGCTTTACAATGAGCAGTTCTTC. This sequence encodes CASSLGSGLYNEQFF.

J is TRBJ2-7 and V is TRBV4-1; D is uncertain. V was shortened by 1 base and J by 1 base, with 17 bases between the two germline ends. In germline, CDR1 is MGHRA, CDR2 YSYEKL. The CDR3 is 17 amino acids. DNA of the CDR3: TGCGCCAGCAGCCAAGTAACTATCACCAACCCTTCCTACGAGCAGTACTTC. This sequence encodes CASSQVTITNPSYEQYF.

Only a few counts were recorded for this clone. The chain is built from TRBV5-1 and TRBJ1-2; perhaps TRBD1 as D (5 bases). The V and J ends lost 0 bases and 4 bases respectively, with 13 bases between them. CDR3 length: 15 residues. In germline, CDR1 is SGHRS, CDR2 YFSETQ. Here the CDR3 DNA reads TGCGCCAGCAGCTTGGTCCAGGGTGAGACCTATGGCTACACCTTC. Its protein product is CASSLVQGETYGYTF.

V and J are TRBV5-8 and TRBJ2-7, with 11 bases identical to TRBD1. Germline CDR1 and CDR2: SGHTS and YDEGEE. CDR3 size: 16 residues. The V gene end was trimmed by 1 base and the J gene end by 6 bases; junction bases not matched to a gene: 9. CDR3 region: CASSLFIGTGGFEQYF. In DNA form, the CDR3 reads TGTGCCAGCAGCTTGTTCATAGGGACAGGGGGATTCGAGCAGTACTTC. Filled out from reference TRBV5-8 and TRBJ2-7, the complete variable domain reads EAGVTQSPTHLIKTRGQQATLRCSPISGHTSVYWYQQALGLGLQFLLWYDEGEERNRGNFPPRFSGRQFPNYSSELNVNALELEDSALYLCASSLFIGTGGFEQYFGPGTRLTVT.

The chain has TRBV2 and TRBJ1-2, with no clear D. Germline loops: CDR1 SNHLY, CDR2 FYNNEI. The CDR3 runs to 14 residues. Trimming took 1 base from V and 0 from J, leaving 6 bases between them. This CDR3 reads CASSEVGANYGYTF. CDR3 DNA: TGTGCCAGCAGTGAAGTTGGAGCTAACTATGGCTACACCTTC.

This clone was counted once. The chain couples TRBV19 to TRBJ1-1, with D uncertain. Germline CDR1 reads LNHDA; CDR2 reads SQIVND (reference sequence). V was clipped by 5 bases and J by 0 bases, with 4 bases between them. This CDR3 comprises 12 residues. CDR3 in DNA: TGTGCCAGTAGTTTCTTGAACACTGAAGCTTTCTTT. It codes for CASSFLNTEAFF.

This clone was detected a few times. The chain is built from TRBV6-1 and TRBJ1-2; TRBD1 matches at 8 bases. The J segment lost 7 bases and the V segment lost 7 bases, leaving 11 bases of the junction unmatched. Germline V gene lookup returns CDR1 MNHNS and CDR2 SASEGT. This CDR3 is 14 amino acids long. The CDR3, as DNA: TGTGCCAGCATTTCCATCCAGGGGGCAAGTGGCTACACCTTC. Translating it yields CASISIQGASGYTF.

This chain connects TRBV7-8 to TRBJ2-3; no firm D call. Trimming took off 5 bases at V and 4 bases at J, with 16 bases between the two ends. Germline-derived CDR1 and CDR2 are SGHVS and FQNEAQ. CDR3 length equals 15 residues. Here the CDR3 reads CASSPLVSRADTQYF. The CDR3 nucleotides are TGTGCCAGCAGCCCCCTGGTGTCCCGTGCAGATACGCAGTATTTT. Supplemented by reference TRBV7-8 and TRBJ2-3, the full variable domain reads GAGVSQSPRYKVAKRGQDVALRCDPISGHVSLFWYQQALGQGPEFLTYFQNEAQLDKSGLPSDRFFAERPEGSVSTLKIQRTQQEDSAVYLCASSPLVSRADTQYFGPGTRLTVL.

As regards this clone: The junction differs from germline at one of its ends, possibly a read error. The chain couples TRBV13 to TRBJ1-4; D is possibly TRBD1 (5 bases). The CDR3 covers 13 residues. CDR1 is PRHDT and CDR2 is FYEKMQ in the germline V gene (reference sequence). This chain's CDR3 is CASSDRTYEKLFF. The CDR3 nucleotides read TGTGCCAGCAGCGACAGAACTTATGAAAAACTGTTTTTT. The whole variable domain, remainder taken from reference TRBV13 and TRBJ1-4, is AAGVIQSPRHLIKEKRETATLKCYPIPRHDTVYWYQQGPGQDPQFLISFYEKMQSDKGSIPDRFSAQQFSDYHSELNMSSLELGDSALYFCASSDRTYEKLFFGSGTQLSVL.

The CDR3 sequence: CASKSPGSYEQYF. Here the CDR3 DNA reads TGTGCCAGCAAATCCCCGGGGAGCTACGAGCAGTACTTC. The chain couples TRBV6-1 to TRBJ2-7; tentatively, D is TRBD2 (5 bases). From germline, CDR1 is MNHNS and CDR2 SASEGT. The CDR3 is 13 amino acids. V lost 7 bases and J 3 bases, leaving 13 bases between the germline ends.